This TCR beta chain derives from a study of graft-versus-host responses after intestinal transplantation. Whole-study context: Among the recipients, all got anti-thymocyte globulin induction and then tacrolimus and steroids for approximately 3 years.

In regard to this clone: Its specificity is unknown.

General study points: GvH clones appeared in recipient marrow, some first in ileum or blood. HvG clone declines early post-transplant were associated with peak circulating GvH levels.

The table came from immunoSEQ multiplex PCR; TCRdb's copy has only in-frame clones and leaves some out. Of 96,000 or so clones listed, approximately 90% are singletons. Germline V gene lookup returns CDR1 GTSNPN and CDR2 SVGIG (reference sequence). CDR3 length: 17 amino acids. V was pared by 0 bases and J by 2 bases, with 18 bases between. V gene TRBV30 combines with J gene TRBJ2-3; possibly TRBD2 for D (6 bases). The sequencing here drew on unstimulated CD4+ T cells sorted from spleen or lymph node cells, taken before intestinal transplant. The origin of this receptor is a human donor who received an intestinal transplant. The CDR3 DNA reads TGTGCCTGGAGTGTACGCGGGGCTAGGCTAAACACAGATACGCAGTATTTT. This sequence encodes CAWSVRGARLNTDTQYF.